Sequencing of this T cell receptor beta chain was carried out in a study of graft-versus-host responses after intestinal transplantation. Germline V gives CDR1 SGDLS, CDR2 YYNGEE. After removal of 3 bases from V and 2 bases from J, the junction contained 9 bases not matched to a gene. The CDR3 is 17 residues long. Sequencing was performed with immunoSEQ multiplex PCR; in TCRdb, only in-frame clones are kept and a portion is missing. The sample includes 100,000 or so clones, roughly 93% of them seen just once. This clone was counted a single time. Its antigen remains unidentified. This chain links TRBV9 with TRBJ1-4; 8 bases are shared with TRBD1. This sequence was found in a human donor who was the organ donor for an intestinal transplant. Sample: unstimulated CD8+ T cells sorted from spleen or lymph node cells, taken before transplant. CDR3 protein: CASSGYGTGGTNEKLFF. The CDR3 DNA is TGTGCCAGCAGCGGGTACGGGACAGGCGGGACTAATGAAAAACTGTTTTTT.